These 10 T cell receptor beta chains came from one sample sequenced in a study of neurological immune-mediated disorders. Via MiXCR, TCRdb re-called the 5' RACE reads, giving one row per CDR3 protein. The data show 35,000 to 50,000 distinct CDR3 sequences, roughly 15% seen once. The source material was CD4+ T cells from blood. These receptors were collected from a woman aged 55-69 years with HTLV-1-associated myelopathy (HAM/TSP).

The table lists this clonotype with many counts. The chain uses TRBV29-1 and TRBJ1-5; D is unresolved. The CDR3 loop spans 13 amino acids. Trimming cost V 5 bases and J 5 bases, with 13 bases left between them. CDR1 SQVTM and CDR2 ANQGSEA come from the germline V gene. CDR3 in DNA: TGCAGCGTTCAGGAAAACGGGGATCAGCCCCAGCATTTT. This codes for CSVQENGDQPQHF.

Ten or more counts support this clonotype. The rearrangement joins TRBV5-4 to TRBJ1-5; D is undetermined. Germline CDR1 is SGHNT and CDR2 is YYREEE (reference sequence). This CDR3 has 15 residues. The V end was cut by 7 bases, the J end by 2 bases, with 16 bases between. DNA of the CDR3: TGTGCCAGCCTCAGCCAAGGGTTTCGCAATCAGCCCCAGCATTTT. Translating it yields CASLSQGFRNQPQHF.

The J gene is TRBJ2-1, the V gene TRBV5-5; D tentatively reads TRBD1 or TRBD2 (5 bases each). Trimming shortened V by 2 bases and J by 6 bases, and 9 bases separated the two germline ends. Germline values: CDR1 SGHKS, CDR2 YYEKEE (reference sequence). This CDR3 is built from 13 residues. The CDR3 DNA reads TGTGCCAGCAGCTTCGCAGGGACCAATGAGCAGTTCTTC. Protein: CASSFAGTNEQFF.

The sample holds many counts of this clonotype. This chain connects TRBV27 to TRBJ2-3, with D uncertain. V was cut by 3 bases and J by 4 bases, with 11 bases left in between. Germline V gives CDR1 MNHEY, CDR2 SMNVEV (reference sequence). The CDR3 totals 14 residues. The CDR3 loop reads CASSLWDGADTQYF. The CDR3 region has the DNA TGTGCCAGCAGTTTGTGGGATGGGGCAGATACGCAGTATTTT.

The sample holds many counts of this clonotype. The rearrangement uses TRBV11-1 and TRBJ1-2; D is perhaps TRBD1 (5 bases). Germline V lookup: CDR1 SGHAT, CDR2 FQDESV (reference sequence). The CDR3 is made up of 13 amino acids. V was pared by 3 bases and J by 3 bases, with 8 bases between. CDR3 sequence: CASSFGTDYGYTF. In DNA, the CDR3 is TGTGCCAGCAGCTTTGGGACGGACTATGGCTACACCTTC.

This clonotype occurred many times. The chain combines TRBV15 with TRBJ1-1; no reliable D call. Germline assignment: CDR1 LNHNV and CDR2 YYDKDF (reference sequence). This CDR3 comprises 15 residues. V lost 0 bases, J lost 2 bases, and 10 bases lay in between. CDR3 nucleotides: TGTGCCACCAGCAGAGAGGGCCGGAAAAACACTGAAGCTTTCTTT. It encodes CATSREGRKNTEAFF.

This clonotype was found many times. The J gene is TRBJ1-1, the V gene TRBV7-8, with a possible D match to TRBD1 (5 bases). Germline CDR1 and CDR2: SGHVS and FQNEAQ. Trimming took 1 base from V and 0 from J, leaving 12 bases between them. The CDR3 has 16 amino acids. CDR3 nucleotides: TGTGCCAGCAGCTTAGGGGGCACCTACATGAACACTGAAGCTTTCTTT. This codes for CASSLGGTYMNTEAFF.

At least ten counts were recorded for this clonotype. The rearrangement links TRBV5-1 to TRBJ2-7; TRBD2 matches 11 bases. The germline V gene has CDR1 SGHRS and CDR2 YFSETQ. The CDR3 covers 14 residues. Germline trimming cut 2 bases from V and 6 bases from J; bases unmatched to any gene: 4. The CDR3 nucleotides read TGCGCCAGCAGCTTCGGTAGCGGGGGGGGCGAGCAGTACTTC. Its translation: CASSFGSGGGEQYF.

V usage is TRBV5-6 and J usage is TRBJ1-1; D remains ambiguous. The germline V gene has CDR1 SGHDT and CDR2 YYEEEE. This CDR3 comprises 13 residues. Deletions cut 2 bases from V and 2 bases from J, with 7 bases between. The DNA of the CDR3 is TGTGCCAGCAGCTTCTCCTCCAACACTGAAGCTTTCTTT. Encoded protein: CASSFSSNTEAFF. The full variable domain, its missing parts supplied by reference TRBV5-6 and TRBJ1-1, is DAGVTQSPTHLIKTRGQQVTLRCSPKSGHDTVSWYQQALGQGPQFIFQYYEEEERQRGNFPDRFSGHQFPNYSSELNVNALLLGDSALYLCASSFSSNTEAFFGQGTRLTVV.

The sample holds a few counts of this clonotype. The chain couples TRBV20-1 to TRBJ2-1; 9 bases are a match to TRBD1. The CDR3 is made up of 17 amino acids. Germline V gene data show CDR1 as DFQATT and CDR2 as SNEGSKA (reference sequence). The trim removed 0 bases at V and 7 bases at J, leaving 13 bases unmatched. The CDR3 region has the DNA TGCAGTGCTAGAGACTCACCCGGGACAGGGATTAGAAATGAGCAGTTCTTC. This sequence encodes CSARDSPGTGIRNEQFF.